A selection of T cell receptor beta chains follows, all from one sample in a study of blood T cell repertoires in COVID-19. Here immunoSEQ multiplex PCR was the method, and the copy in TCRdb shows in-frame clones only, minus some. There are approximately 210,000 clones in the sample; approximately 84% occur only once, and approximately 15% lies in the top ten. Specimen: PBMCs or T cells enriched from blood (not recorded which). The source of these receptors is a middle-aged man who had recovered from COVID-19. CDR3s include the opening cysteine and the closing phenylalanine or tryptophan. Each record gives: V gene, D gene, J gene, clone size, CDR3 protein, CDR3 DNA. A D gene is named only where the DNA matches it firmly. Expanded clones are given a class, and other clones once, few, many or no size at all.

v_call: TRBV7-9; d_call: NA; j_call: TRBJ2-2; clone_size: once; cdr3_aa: CASSPNSGRGELFF; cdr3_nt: TGTGCCAGCAGCCCAAACTCAGGGCGCGGGGAGCTGTTTTTT
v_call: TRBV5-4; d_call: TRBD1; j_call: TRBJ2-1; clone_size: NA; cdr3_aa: CASSLGQGIYNEQFF; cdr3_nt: TGTGCCAGCAGCTTGGGACAGGGGATCTACAATGAGCAGTTCTTC
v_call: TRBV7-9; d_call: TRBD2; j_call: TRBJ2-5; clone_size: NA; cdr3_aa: CASSLSGEETQYF; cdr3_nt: TGTGCCAGCAGCCTCAGCGGGGAAGAGACCCAGTACTTC
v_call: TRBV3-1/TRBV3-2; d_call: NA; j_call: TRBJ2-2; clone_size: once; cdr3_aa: CASSPDTGELFF; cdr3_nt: TGTGCCAGCAGCCCTGACACCGGGGAGCTGTTTTTT
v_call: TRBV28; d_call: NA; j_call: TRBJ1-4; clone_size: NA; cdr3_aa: CASSGGGAGANEKLFF; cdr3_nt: TGTGCCAGCAGTGGGGGCGGGGCGGGGGCTAATGAAAAACTGTTTTTT
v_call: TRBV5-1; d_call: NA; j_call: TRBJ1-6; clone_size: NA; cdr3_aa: CASSLVAVGGSGTLHF; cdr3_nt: TGCGCCAGCAGCTTGGTGGCCGTGGGGGGATCGGGCACCCTCCACTTT
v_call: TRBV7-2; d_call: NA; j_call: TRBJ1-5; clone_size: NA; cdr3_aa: CASSWSRGNQPQHF; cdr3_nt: TGTGCCAGCAGCTGGAGTAGAGGAAATCAGCCCCAGCATTTT
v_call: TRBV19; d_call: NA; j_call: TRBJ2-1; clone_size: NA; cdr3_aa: CASSMADFSYNEQFF; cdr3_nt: TGTGCCAGTAGTATGGCGGATTTCTCCTACAATGAGCAGTTCTTC
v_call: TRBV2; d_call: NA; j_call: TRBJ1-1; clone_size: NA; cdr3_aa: CASSEAGGRGEAFF; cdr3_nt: TGTGCCAGCAGTGAAGCCGGGGGGAGGGGTGAAGCTTTCTTT
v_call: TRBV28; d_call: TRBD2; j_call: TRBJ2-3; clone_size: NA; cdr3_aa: CASSSSGTRGTDTQYF; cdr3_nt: TGTGCCAGCAGTTCCTCCGGGACTAGGGGCACAGATACGCAGTATTTT
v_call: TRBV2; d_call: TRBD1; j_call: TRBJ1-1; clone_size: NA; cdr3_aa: CASSGGQGSTEAFF; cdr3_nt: TGTGCCAGCAGTGGAGGACAGGGAAGCACTGAAGCTTTCTTT
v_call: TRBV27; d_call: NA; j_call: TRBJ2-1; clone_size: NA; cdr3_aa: CASSFLSGSYNEQFF; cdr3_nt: TGTGCCAGCAGTTTCCTTAGCGGATCCTACAATGAGCAGTTCTTC
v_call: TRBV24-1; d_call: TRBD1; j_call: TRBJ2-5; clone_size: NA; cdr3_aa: CATSEGQGARQETQYF; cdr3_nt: TGTGCCACCAGTGAGGGACAGGGGGCCCGACAAGAGACCCAGTACTTC
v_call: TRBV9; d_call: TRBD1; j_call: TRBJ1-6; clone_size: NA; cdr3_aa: CASSGSGQNNSPLHF; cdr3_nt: TGTGCCAGCAGCGGGTCGGGACAGAATAATTCACCCCTCCACTTT
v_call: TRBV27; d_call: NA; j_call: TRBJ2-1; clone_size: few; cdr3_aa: CASSLWARSPGLRFGNEQFF; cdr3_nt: TGTGCCAGCAGTTTATGGGCTCGGTCTCCGGGACTTCGTTTTGGCAATGAGCAGTTCTTC
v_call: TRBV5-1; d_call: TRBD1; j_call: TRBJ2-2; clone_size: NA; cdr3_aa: CASTGTGTGELFF; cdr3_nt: TGCGCCAGCACCGGGACAGGGACCGGGGAGCTGTTTTTT
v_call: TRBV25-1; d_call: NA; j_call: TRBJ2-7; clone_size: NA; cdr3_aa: CASSESGGAILYEQYF; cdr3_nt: TGTGCCAGCAGTGAATCCGGAGGGGCGATCCTCTACGAGCAGTACTTC
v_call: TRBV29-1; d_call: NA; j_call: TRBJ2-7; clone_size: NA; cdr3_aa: CSATGTTYEQYF; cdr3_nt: TGCAGCGCGACCGGGACAACTTACGAGCAGTACTTC
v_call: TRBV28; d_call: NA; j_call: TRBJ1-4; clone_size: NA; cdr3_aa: CASRTSGIYEKLFF; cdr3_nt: TGTGCCAGCAGGACCTCAGGGATTTATGAAAAACTGTTTTTT
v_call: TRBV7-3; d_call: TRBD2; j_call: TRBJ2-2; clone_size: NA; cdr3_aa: CASSLTGRGTGELFF; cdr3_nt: TGTGCCAGCAGCTTAACCGGGAGGGGTACCGGGGAGCTGTTTTTT
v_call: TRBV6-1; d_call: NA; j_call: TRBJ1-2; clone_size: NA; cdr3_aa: CASSGTTSQGNYGYTF; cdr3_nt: TGTGCCAGCAGTGGGACAACCTCTCAGGGGAACTATGGCTACACCTTC
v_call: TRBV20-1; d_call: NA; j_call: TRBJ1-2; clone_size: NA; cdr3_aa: CSAPDTFGYTF; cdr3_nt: TGCAGTGCTCCAGACACGTTCGGCTACACCTTC
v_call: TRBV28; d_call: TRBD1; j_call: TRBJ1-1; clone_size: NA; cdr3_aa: CASSLPDRGLGEAFF; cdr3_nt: TGTGCCAGCAGTCTCCCGGACAGGGGGCTCGGTGAAGCTTTCTTT
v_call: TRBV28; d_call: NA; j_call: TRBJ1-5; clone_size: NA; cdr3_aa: CASSPAPRGKEAQHF; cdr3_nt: TGTGCCAGCAGTCCCGCCCCCCGGGGGAAAGAGGCCCAGCATTTT
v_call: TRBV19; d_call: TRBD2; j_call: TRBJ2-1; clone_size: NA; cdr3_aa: CASSRLAAYNEQFF; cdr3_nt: TGTGCCAGTAGCCGACTAGCGGCCTACAATGAGCAGTTCTTC
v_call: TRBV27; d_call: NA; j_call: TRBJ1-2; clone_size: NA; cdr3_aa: CASRQNNYGYTF; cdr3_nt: TGTGCCAGCAGACAGAACAACTATGGCTACACCTTC
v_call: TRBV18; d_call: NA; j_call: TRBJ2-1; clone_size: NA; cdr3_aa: CASSPSSYNEQFF; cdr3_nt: TGTGCCAGCTCACCTAGCTCCTACAATGAGCAGTTCTTC
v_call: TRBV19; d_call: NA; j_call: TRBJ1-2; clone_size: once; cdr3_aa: CASSISLLTNYGYTF; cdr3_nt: TGTGCCAGTAGTATTAGTCTTCTAACTAACTATGGCTACACCTTC
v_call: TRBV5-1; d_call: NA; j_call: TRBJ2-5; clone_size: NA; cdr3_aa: CASSAGPIQSETQYF; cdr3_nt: TGCGCCAGCAGCGCGGGACCTATACAGTCGGAGACCCAGTACTTC
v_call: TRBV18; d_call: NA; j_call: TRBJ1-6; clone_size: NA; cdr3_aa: CASAFTGGDSPLHF; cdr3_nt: TGTGCCAGCGCGTTCACCGGCGGTGATTCACCCCTCCACTTT
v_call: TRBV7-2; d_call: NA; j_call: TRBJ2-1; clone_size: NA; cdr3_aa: CASSHDDTLFVGQFF; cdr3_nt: TGTGCCAGCAGCCACGACGACACCCTCTTTGTTGGGCAGTTCTTC
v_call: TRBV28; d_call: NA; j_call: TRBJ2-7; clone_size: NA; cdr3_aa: CASSFGRPYEQYF; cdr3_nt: TGTGCCAGCAGTTTCGGTCGCCCCTACGAGCAGTACTTC
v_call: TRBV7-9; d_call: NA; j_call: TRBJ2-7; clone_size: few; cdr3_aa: CASSLAASEGSYEQYF; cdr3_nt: TGTGCCAGCAGCCTGGCGGCTAGCGAGGGATCCTACGAGCAGTACTTC
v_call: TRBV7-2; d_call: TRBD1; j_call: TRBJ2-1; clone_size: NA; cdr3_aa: CASSSMDRPLNEQFF; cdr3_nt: TGTGCCAGCAGCTCCATGGACAGGCCATTGAATGAGCAGTTCTTC
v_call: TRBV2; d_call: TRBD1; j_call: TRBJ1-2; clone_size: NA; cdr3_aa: CASSENRQGYGYTF; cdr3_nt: TGTGCCAGCAGTGAAAATAGACAGGGCTATGGCTACACCTTC
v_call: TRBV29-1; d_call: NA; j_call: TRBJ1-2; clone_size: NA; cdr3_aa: CSVDITASYGYTF; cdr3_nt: TGCAGCGTTGATATAACAGCCTCCTATGGCTACACCTTC
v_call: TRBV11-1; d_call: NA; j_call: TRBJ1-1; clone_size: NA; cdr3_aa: CASSVFRGVGTEAFF; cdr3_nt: TGTGCCAGCAGCGTGTTCAGGGGAGTTGGAACTGAAGCTTTCTTT
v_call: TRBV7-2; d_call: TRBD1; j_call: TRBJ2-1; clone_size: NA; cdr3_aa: CASSSTGDRYNEQFF; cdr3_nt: TGTGCCAGCAGCTCGACTGGGGACAGGTACAATGAGCAGTTCTTC
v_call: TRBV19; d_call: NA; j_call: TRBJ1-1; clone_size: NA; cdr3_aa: CASSKEGDTEAFF; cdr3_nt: TGTGCCAGTAGCAAGGAGGGCGACACTGAAGCTTTCTTT
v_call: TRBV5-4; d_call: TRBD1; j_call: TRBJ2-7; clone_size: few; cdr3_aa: CASSDTGGASYEQYF; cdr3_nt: TGTGCCAGCAGCGACACAGGGGGCGCCTCCTACGAGCAGTACTTC
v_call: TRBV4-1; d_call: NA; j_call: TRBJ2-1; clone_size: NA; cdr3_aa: CASRATGTRYNEQFF; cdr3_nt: TGCGCCAGCAGGGCTACCGGGACTCGGTACAATGAGCAGTTCTTC
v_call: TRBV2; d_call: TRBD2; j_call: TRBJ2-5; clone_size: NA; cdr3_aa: CASSDMSSGDGTQYF; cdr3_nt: TGTGCCAGCAGTGATATGTCGAGCGGGGATGGGACCCAGTACTTC
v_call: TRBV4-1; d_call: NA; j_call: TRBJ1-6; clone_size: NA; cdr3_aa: CASSQDRQSSSYNSPLHF; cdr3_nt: TGCGCCAGCAGCCAAGATAGACAGAGCAGCTCCTATAATTCACCCCTCCACTTT
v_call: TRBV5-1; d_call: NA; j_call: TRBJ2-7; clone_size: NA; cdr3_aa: CASSLGTSPGPYEQYF; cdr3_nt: TGCGCCAGCAGCTTGGGTACTTCCCCAGGTCCCTACGAGCAGTACTTC
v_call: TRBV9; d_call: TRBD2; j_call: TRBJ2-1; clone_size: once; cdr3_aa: CASSSPIAGVRDNEQFF; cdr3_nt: TGTGCCAGCAGTTCCCCAATAGCGGGAGTTAGGGACAATGAGCAGTTCTTC
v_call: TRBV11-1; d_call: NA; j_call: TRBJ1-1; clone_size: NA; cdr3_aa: CASSFQVQTEAFF; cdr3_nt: TGTGCCAGCAGCTTCCAGGTTCAGACTGAAGCTTTCTTT
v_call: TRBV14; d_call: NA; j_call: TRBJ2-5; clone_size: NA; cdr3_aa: CASSHSIRTQYF; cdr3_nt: TGTGCCAGCAGCCATAGCATTAGGACCCAGTACTTC
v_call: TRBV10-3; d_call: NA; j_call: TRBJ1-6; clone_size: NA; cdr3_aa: CATLGGDSGNSPLHF; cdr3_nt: TGTGCCACCCTGGGCGGGGATTCGGGGAATTCACCCCTCCACTTT